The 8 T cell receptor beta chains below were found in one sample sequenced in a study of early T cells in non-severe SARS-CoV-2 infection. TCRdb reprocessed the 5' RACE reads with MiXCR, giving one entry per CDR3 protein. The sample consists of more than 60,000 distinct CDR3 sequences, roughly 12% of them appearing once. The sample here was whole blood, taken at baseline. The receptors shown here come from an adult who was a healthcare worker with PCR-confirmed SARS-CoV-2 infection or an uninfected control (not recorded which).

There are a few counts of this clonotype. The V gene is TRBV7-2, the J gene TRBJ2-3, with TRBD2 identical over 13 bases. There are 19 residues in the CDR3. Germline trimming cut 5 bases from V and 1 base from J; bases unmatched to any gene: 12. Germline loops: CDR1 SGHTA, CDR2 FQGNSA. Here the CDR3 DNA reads TGTGCCAGCAGCCTCATGTTGGGGGGACTAGCGGGGCGCACAGATACGCAGTATTTT. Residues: CASSLMLGGLAGRTDTQYF.

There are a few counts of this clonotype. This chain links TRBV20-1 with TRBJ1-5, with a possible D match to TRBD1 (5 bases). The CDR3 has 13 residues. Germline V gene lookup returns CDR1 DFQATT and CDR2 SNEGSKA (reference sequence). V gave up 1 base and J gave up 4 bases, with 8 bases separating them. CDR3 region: CSARGSGNQPQHF. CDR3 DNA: TGCAGTGCTAGAGGGTCAGGGAATCAGCCCCAGCATTTT.

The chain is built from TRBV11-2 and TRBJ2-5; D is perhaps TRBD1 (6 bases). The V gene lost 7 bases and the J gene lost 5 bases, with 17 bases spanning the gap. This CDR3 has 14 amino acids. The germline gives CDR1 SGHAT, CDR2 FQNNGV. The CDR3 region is CASTHREFRETQYF. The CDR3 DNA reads TGTGCCAGCACACACAGGGAATTCCGGGAGACCCAGTACTTC.

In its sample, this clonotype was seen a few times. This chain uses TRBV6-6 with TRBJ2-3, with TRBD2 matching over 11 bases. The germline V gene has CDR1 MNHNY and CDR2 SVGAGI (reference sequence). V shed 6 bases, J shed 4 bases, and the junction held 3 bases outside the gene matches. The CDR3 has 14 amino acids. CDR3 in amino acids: CASSLAGGPDTQYF. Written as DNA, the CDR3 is TGTGCCAGCAGCCTAGCGGGGGGACCAGATACGCAGTATTTT.

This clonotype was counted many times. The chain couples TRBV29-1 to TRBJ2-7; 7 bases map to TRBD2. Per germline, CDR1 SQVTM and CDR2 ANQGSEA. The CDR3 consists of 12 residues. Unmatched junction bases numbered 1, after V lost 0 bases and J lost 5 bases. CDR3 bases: TGCAGCGTTGAAGATGGGGGGGACGAGCAGTACTTC. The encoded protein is CSVEDGGDEQYF.

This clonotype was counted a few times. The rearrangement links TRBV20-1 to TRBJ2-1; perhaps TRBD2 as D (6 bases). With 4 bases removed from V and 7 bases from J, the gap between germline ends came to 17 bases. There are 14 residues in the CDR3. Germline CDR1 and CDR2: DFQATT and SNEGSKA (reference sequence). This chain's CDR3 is CSANAGRNLNEQFF. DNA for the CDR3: TGCAGTGCTAACGCGGGGAGGAACTTGAATGAGCAGTTCTTC.

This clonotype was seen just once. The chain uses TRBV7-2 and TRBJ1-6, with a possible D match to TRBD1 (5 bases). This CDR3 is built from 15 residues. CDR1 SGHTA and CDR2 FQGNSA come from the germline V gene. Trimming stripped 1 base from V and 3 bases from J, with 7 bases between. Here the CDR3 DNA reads TGTGCCAGCAGCTTAGTGCAGGGCTATAATTCACCCCTCCACTTT. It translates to CASSLVQGYNSPLHF.

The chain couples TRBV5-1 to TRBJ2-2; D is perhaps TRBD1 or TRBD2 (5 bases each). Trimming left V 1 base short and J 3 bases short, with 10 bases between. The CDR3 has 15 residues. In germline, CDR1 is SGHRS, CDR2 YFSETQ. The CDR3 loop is CASSLPGPDTGELFF. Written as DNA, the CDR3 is TGCGCCAGCAGCTTGCCGGGACCGGACACCGGGGAGCTGTTTTTT. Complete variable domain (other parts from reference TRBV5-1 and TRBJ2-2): KAGVTQTPRYLIKTRGQQVTLSCSPISGHRSVSWYQQTPGQGLQFLFEYFSETQRNKGNFPGRFSGRQFSNSRSEMNVSTLELGDSALYLCASSLPGPDTGELFFGEGSRLTVL.